Listed here is a single T cell receptor (beta chain). As yet, its antigen is unknown. This record belongs to a study of cytomegalovirus exposure and HLA in healthy donors. A multiplex PCR was run with 60 Vbeta primers and 13 Jbeta primers. Generated by immunoSEQ multiplex PCR, the TCRdb table keeps only in-frame clones and is missing some. The table has some 110,000 clones, 79% seen once; the top ten hold 2.5% to 3%. As for the donors, each was a healthy bone marrow donor. The germline gives CDR1 MNHNS, CDR2 SASEGT. This CDR3 spans 14 amino acids. Germline trimming cut 5 bases from V and 4 bases from J; bases unmatched to any gene: 6. The study, taken as a whole, reports: Reports showed the classifier diagnosing cytomegalovirus status with high specificity and sensitivity. The authors later found HLA-associated TCR beta chains more clonally expanded than equally common others. TCR beta chains numbering some 160 were designated cytomegalovirus-associated.

The receptor's source is a woman under 30 in good health and CMV-seropositive. Sequenced material: PBMCs. This chain links TRBV6-1 with TRBJ1-2; 8 nucleotides match TRBD1. The CDR3 sequence is CASSKDREGYGYTF. The CDR3 DNA is TGTGCCAGCAGTAAGGACAGGGAGGGCTATGGCTACACCTTC.